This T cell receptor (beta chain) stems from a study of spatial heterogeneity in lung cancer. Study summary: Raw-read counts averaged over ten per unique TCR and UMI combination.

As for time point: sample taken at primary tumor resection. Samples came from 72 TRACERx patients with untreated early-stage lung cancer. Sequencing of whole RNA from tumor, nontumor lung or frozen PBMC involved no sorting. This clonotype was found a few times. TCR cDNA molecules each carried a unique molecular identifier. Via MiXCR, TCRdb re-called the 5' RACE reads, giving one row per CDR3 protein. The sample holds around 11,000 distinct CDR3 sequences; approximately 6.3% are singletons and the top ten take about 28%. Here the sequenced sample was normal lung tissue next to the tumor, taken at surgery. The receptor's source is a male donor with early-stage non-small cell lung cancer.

The CDR3 region is CASSLSRQGETQYF. The DNA of the CDR3 is TGTGCCAGCAGTTTATCGCGGCAGGGAGAGACCCAGTACTTC. The J gene is TRBJ2-5, the V gene TRBV27, with D possibly being TRBD1 (5 bases). The CDR3 spans 14 residues. Germline CDR1 MNHEY, CDR2 SMNVEV (reference sequence). The V end was cut by 0 bases, the J end by 4 bases, with 9 bases between.